This TCR beta chain was sequenced for a study of T cells in Graves' hyperthyroidism and ophthalmopathy. The V gene's germline CDR1 is MNHNS and CDR2 SASEGT. There are 13 residues in the CDR3. V was pared by 8 bases and J by 8 bases, with 18 bases between. Researchers amplified the TCR beta CDR3 regions from RNA transcripts. The HTBI primer set served for first-round RT-PCR of the TCR CDR3. TCRdb re-analysed the multiplex PCR reads in MiXCR, keeping a single row per CDR3 protein. The profile shows around 300,000 distinct CDR3 sequences, roughly 13% of them singletons. Diagnosing involved the use of clinical symptoms, serum thyroxine and TRAb, thyroid ultrasound and orbital computed tomography.

The TCR comes from a woman aged 40 to 50 with Graves' ophthalmopathy. The rearrangement joins TRBV6-1 to TRBJ1-2; unclear D gene. What was sequenced was blood. CDR3 amino acids: CASGRQGRRGYTF. Written as DNA, the CDR3 is TGTGCCAGCGGGCGACAAGGTCGCAGGGGCTACACCTTC.